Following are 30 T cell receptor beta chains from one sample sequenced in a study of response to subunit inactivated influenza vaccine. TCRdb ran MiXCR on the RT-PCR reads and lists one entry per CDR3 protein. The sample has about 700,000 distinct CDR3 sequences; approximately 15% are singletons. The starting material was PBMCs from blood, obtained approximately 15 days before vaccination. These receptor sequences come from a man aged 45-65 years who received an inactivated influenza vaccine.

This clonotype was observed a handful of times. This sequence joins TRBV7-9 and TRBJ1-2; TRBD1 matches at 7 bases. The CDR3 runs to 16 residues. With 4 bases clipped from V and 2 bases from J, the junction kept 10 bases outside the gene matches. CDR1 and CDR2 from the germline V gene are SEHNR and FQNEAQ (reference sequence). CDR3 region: CASSWGTDTLNYGYTF. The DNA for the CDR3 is TGTGCCAGCAGCTGGGGGACAGACACTCTAAACTATGGCTACACCTTC.

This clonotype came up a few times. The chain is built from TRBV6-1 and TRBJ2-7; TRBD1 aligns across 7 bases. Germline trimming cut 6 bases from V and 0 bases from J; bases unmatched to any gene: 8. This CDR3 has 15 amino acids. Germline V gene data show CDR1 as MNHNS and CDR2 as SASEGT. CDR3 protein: CASRMGQLISYEQYF. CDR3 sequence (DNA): TGTGCCAGCAGGATGGGACAGCTTATCTCCTACGAGCAGTACTTC.

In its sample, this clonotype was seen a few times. For the CDR3, the DNA is TGTGCCAGCTCACCATGGGCGAACACCGGGGAGCTGTTTTTT. It is translated as CASSPWANTGELFF. This rearrangement joins TRBV18 to TRBJ2-2; D gene uncertain. Germline V lookup: CDR1 KGHSH, CDR2 LQKENI. V dropped 2 bases and J dropped 0 bases, with 4 bases sitting between them. The CDR3 has 14 amino acids.

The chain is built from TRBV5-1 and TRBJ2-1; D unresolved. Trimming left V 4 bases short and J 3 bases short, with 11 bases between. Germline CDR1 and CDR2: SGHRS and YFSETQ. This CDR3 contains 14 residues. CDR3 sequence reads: CASSVDASYNEQFF. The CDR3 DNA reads TGCGCCAGCAGCGTAGATGCTAGCTACAATGAGCAGTTCTTC.

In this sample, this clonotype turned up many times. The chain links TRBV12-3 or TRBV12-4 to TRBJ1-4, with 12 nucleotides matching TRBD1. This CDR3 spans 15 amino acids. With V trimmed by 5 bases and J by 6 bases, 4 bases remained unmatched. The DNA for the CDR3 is TGTGCCAGCAGTCGGGGGACAGGGGGCTATGAAAAACTGTTTTTT. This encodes CASSRGTGGYEKLFF.

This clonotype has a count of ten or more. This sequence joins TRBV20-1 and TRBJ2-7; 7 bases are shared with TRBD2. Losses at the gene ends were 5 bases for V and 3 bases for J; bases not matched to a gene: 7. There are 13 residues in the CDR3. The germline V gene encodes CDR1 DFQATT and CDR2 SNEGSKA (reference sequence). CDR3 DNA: TGCAGTGCTGAAGGCGGGAGCGTCTACGAGCAGTACTTC. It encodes CSAEGGSVYEQYF.

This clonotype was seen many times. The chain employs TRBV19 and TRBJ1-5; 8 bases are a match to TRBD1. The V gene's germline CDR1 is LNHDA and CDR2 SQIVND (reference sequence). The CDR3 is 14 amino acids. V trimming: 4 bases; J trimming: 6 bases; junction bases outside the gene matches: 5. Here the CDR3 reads CASSRTGIGQPQHF. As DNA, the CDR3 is TGTGCCAGTAGTAGGACAGGGATAGGTCAGCCCCAGCATTTT.

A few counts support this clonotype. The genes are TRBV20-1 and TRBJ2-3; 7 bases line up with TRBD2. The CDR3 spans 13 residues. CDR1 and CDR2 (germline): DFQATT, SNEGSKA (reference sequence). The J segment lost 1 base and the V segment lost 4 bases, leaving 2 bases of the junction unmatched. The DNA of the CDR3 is TGCAGTGCTAAGAGCGGGGGCACAGATACGCAGTATTTT. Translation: CSAKSGGTDTQYF.

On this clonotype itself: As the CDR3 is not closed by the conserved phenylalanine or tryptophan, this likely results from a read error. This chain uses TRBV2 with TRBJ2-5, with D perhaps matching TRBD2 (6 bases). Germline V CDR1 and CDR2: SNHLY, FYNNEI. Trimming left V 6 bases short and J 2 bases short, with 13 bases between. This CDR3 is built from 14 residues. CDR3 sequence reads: CASRLGDFQETQYL. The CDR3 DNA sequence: TGTGCCAGCAGGCTAGGGGACTTTCAAGAGACCCAGTACCTC.

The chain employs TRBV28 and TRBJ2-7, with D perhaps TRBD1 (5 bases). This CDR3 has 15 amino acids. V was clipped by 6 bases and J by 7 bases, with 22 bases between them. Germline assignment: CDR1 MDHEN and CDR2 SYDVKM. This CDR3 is CASSFVATALREQYF. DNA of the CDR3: TGTGCCAGCAGCTTCGTGGCGACAGCTCTACGAGAGCAGTACTTC.

Written as DNA, the CDR3 is TGTGCCAGCATTCACGAGGGTCCGAACACCGGGGAGCTGTTTTTT. This translates into CASIHEGPNTGELFF. V is TRBV12-3 or TRBV12-4 and J is TRBJ2-2; the D gene is possibly TRBD2 (5 bases). The CDR3 loop spans 15 amino acids. V lost 7 bases and J lost 0, with 12 bases in between.

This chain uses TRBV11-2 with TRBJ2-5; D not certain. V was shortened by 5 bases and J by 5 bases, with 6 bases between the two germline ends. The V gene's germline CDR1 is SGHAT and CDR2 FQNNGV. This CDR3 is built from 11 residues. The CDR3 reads CASSVSETQYF. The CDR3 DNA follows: TGTGCCAGCAGCGTGTCCGAGACCCAGTACTTC.

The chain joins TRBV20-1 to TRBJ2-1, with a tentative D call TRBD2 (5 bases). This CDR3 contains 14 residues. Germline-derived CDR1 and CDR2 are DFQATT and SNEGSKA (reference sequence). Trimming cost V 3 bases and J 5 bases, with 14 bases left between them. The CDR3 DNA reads TGCAGTGCTAGGTCGGGGAGAGGGAACAATGAGCAGTTCTTC. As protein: CSARSGRGNNEQFF.

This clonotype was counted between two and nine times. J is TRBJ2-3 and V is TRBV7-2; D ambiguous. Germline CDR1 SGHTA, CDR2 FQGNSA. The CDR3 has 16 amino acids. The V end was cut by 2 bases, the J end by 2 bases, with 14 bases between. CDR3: CASSLFLDVPTDTQYF. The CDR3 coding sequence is TGTGCCAGCAGCTTATTTCTAGACGTTCCCACAGATACGCAGTATTTT.

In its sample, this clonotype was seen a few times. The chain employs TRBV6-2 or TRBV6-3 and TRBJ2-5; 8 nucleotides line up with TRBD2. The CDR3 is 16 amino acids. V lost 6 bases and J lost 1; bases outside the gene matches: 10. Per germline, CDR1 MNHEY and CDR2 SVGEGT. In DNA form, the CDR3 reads TGTGCCAGCAGCCCCCCCCAGCGGGAGCTCCAAGAGACCCAGTACTTC. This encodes CASSPPQRELQETQYF.

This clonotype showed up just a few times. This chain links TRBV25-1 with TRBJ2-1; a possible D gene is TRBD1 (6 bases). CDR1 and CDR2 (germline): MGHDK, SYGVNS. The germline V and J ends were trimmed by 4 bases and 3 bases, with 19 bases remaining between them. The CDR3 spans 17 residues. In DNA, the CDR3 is TGTGCCAGCAGTGCAACCCTCCGGGACAATTACTACAATGAGCAGTTCTTC. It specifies CASSATLRDNYYNEQFF.

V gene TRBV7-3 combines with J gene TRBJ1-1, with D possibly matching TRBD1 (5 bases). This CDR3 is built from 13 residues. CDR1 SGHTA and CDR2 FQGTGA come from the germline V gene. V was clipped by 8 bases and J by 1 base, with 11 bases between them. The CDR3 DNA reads TGTGCCAGCGGGGGGGGACCGAACACTGAAGCTTTCTTT. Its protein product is CASGGGPNTEAFF.

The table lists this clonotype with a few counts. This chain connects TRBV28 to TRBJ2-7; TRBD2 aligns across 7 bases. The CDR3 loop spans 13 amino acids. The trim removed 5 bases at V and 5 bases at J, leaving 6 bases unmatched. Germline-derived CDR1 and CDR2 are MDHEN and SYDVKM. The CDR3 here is CASSPWTSNEQYF. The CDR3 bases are TGTGCCAGCAGTCCCTGGACTAGTAACGAGCAGTACTTC.

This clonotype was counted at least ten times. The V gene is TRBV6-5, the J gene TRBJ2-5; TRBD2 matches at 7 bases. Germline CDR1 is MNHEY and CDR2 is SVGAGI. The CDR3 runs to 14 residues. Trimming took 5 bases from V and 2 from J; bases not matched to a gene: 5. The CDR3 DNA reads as TGTGCCAGCAGTCACGGGGGGTCACAAGAGACCCAGTACTTC. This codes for CASSHGGSQETQYF.

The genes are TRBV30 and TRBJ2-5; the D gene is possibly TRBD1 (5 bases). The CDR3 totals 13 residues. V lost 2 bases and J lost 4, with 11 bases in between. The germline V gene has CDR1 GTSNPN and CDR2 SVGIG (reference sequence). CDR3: CAWSQGLRETQYF. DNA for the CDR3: TGTGCCTGGAGTCAGGGTCTCCGAGAGACCCAGTACTTC.

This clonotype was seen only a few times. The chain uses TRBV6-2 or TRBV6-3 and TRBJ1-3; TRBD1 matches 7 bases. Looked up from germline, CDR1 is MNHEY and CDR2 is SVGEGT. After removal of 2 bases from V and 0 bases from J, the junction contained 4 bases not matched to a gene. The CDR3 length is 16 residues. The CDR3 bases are TGTGCCAGCAGTTACGCCGGGACAGTCTCTGGAAACACCATATATTTT. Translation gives CASSYAGTVSGNTIYF.

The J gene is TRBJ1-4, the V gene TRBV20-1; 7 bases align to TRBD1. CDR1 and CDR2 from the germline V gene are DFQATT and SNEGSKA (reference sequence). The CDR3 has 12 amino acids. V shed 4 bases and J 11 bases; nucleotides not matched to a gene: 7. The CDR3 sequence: CSATRTGEKLFF. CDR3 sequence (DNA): TGCAGTGCTACTAGAACAGGGGAGAAACTGTTTTTT.

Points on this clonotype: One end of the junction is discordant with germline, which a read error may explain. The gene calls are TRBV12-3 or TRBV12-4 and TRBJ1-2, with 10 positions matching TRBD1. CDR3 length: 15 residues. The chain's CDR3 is CASRLGQGANYGYTF. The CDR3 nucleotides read TGTGCCAGCAGATTAGGACAGGGGGCTAACTATGGCTACACCTTC.

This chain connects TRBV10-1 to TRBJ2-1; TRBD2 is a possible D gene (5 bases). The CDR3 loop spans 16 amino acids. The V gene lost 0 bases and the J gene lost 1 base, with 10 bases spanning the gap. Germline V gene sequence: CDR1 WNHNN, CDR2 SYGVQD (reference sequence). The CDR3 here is CASSESRVGSYNEQFF. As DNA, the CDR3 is TGCGCCAGCAGTGAGTCGAGGGTCGGGTCCTACAATGAGCAGTTCTTC.

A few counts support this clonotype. The CDR3 spells CASSFMRDRGYNEQFF. CDR3 DNA: TGTGCCAGCAGTTTTATGCGGGACAGGGGTTACAATGAGCAGTTCTTC. This chain uses TRBV12-3 or TRBV12-4 with TRBJ2-1; 10 bases are shared with TRBD1. The CDR3 sequence is 16 residues long. V lost 3 bases and J lost 4; bases outside the gene matches: 6.

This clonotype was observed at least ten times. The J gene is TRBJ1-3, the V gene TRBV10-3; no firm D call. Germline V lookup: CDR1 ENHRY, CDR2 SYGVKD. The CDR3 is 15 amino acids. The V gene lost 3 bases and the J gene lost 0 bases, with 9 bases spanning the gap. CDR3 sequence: CAISDSAISGNTIYF. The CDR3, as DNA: TGTGCCATCAGTGACAGCGCTATCTCTGGAAACACCATATATTTT.

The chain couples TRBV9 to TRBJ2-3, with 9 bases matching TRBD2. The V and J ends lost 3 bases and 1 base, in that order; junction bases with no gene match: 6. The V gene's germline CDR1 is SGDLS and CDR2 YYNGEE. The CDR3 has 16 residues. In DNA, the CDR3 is TGTGCCAGCAGCGCCTTAGCGGGGGCCGGCACAGATACGCAGTATTTT. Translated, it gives CASSALAGAGTDTQYF. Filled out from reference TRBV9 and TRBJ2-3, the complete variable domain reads DSGVTQTPKHLITATGQRVTLRCSPRSGDLSVYWYQQSLDQGLQFLIQYYNGEERAKGNILERFSAQQFPDLHSELNLSSLELGDSALYFCASSALAGAGTDTQYFGPGTRLTVL.

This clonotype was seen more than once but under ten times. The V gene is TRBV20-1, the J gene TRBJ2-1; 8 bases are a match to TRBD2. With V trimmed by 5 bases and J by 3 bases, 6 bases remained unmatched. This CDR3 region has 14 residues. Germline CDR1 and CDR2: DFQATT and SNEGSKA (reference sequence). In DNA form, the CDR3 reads TGCAGTGCTCAAGCGGGAGCAAGCTACAATGAGCAGTTCTTC. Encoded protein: CSAQAGASYNEQFF.

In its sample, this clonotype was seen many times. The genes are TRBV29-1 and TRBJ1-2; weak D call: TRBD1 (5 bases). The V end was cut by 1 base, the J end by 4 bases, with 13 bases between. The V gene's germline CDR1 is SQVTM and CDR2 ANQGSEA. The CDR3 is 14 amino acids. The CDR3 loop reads CSVEGPLGRYGYTF. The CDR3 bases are TGCAGCGTTGAAGGTCCCTTGGGGCGCTATGGCTACACCTTC.

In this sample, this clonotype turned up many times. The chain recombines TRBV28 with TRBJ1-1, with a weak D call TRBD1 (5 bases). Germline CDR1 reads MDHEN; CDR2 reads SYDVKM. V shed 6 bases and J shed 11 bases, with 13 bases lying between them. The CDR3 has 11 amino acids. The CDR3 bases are TGTGCCAGCAGCCCGTCAGGGAATGCTTTCTTT. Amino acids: CASSPSGNAFF.